This T cell receptor beta chain was captured in a study of T cells in Graves' hyperthyroidism and ophthalmopathy. Per germline, CDR1 SEHNR and CDR2 FQNEAQ (reference sequence). Trimming shortened V by 5 bases and J by 1 base, and 11 bases separated the two germline ends. The CDR3 covers 14 residues. Researchers took RNA transcripts and amplified the TCR beta CDR3 regions from them. Using the HTBI primer set, a first-round RT-PCR was run on the TCR CDR3. TCRdb re-called the multiplex PCR reads through MiXCR, storing one row per CDR3 protein. Of around 560,000 distinct CDR3 sequences in the sample, 16% were seen once. Study-wide points: Ophthalmopathy was distinguished from stable hyperthyroidism by 13 V-J signatures.

In its sample, this clonotype was seen a few times. Its matching antigen is unknown. Diagnosis of hyperthyroidism was new in patients aged 18 to 65, and its duration was under 2 months. Exclusion criteria comprised uncontrolled infection, other autoimmune disease, pregnancy or lactation. The sequencing sample was made of blood. The chain links TRBV7-9 to TRBJ1-1; D unresolved. The receptor was derived from a young woman with Graves' hyperthyroidism. CDR3 sequence: CASSPTAENTEAFF. The DNA of the CDR3 is TGTGCCAGCAGCCCCACTGCGGAGAACACTGAAGCTTTCTTT.